The T cell receptor beta chain described here comes from a study of tumor and adjacent non-tumor tissue in lung cancer (dated by TCRdb to 2017 to 2018). With regard to the full study: Of the cohort, more than ten patients had adenocarcinoma, 2 had squamous cell carcinoma and 1 had small cell lung cancer. Sequencing generated a total of 125,075,908 productive TCRbeta reads, averaging about 4 million reads per sample. The study compared bulk TCRbeta repertoires from lung tumor tissue and matched distant non-tumor lung tissue of some 15 lung cancer patients. The 15 enrolled patients, of whom around 10 were men and 5 were women, were aged 31 to 76 years and were diagnosed with TNM stage I to III disease. TCRbeta CDR3 sequencing was performed on a few dozen paired specimens, with one tumor sample and one normal lung sample collected per patient. What the study reported, not specific to this receptor: In normal lung, the top 100 clones accounted for a significantly larger cumulative share of the repertoire than in tumor tissue. Neither the sequencing platform nor unique molecular identifiers are named or mentioned anywhere in the methods. With only around 15 patients in the cohort, the authors noted that larger samples and more detailed clinical data are needed. TCR diversity (inverse Simpson) was significantly higher in tumor than in normal lung tissue (roughly 430 vs 170, P = 0.0075, Mann-Whitney U test). Because peripheral blood was not sequenced, blood TCRbeta repertoires in the lung cancer patients of the study were not examined. Younger patients had significantly higher TCR diversity, and higher tumor TCR diversity was associated with shorter overall and disease-free survival.

Reading from cysteine to phenylalanine, the CDR3 counts 11 amino acids. Of the read, only the CDR3 DNA is kept; its 33 bases are in frame from base 1. In the germline V gene (reference sequence), CDR1 corresponds to GTSNPN and CDR2 to SVGIG. The V and J ends are trimmed by 4 bases and 11 bases, leaving 12 bases between them. Libraries were prepared through multiplex PCR. TCRdb shows the sequencer as Illumina HiSeq 2500. TCRbeta libraries were constructed through three rounds of nested PCR with primers (Table S4) according to protocols adapted from ARM-PCR. Before sequencing, PCR products of 200-500 bp were cut from the gel and purified using the QIAquick gel extraction kit. The paper's processing steps were these. Trimmomatic was used to clean the reads, FLASH merged the cleaned reads into complete CDR3 sequences, and MiTCR assigned the sequences to V(D)J germline segments. Clonal diversity was calculated as the inverse Simpson's index using VDJtools. In-frame sequences lacking a premature stop codon were counted as productive reads. The public reads were run again by TCRdb, first through fastp at Q25 and then through MiXCR, and only productive beta chains were kept. Rows with a matching CDR3 protein are joined into one entry that keeps the most common DNA and genes. The V and J calls and clone size come from TCRdb's table, not from the authors' own analysis. For this sample there are more than 55,000 distinct CDR3 sequences; more than 65% appear just once. Of the sample, over 35% is held by the ten largest clones.

RNA was isolated from bulk, unsorted tissue, and RNA quality was assessed with a NanoDrop ND-1000 and an Agilent 2100. The normal lung samples consisted of distant non-tumor tissue collected more than 3 cm from the tumor edge. All donors had newly diagnosed lung cancer, had not received prior chemotherapy, and were admitted for thoracic surgery in China between August and November 2014. Patients who had received previous radiotherapy or chemotherapy, or who had another concurrent cancer, were excluded from the study. Pieces of surgical tissue measuring roughly 1-2.1 cm3 were kept in RNAlater solution and stored at -80 degrees C until use. About this clonotype itself: No antigen is known for it. Qualities for individual bases were not recorded, and no much larger clone is one base off.

This TCR came from a man between 60 and 75 years old with non-small cell lung cancer. Sequencing was carried out using distant non-tumor lung tissue. The receptor chain draws on TRBV30 and TRBJ2-1; no D gene call is confident. The CDR3 here reads CAWTPYNKQFF. Read as DNA, the sequence is TGTGCCTGGACGCCATATAATAAGCAGTTCTTC.